This T cell receptor beta chain was found in a study of blood T cell repertoires in COVID-19. CDR3 length equals 15 residues. The V segment lost 2 bases and the J segment 2 bases; nucleotides outside the gene matches: 5. Per germline, CDR1 MNHEY and CDR2 SVGAGI. TCRdb's copy holds only in-frame clones and misses some; the assay was immunoSEQ multiplex PCR. Of 200,000 to 250,000 clones in the sample, 88% were seen once. The sample consisted of PBMCs or T cells enriched from blood (not recorded which). This receptor was obtained from a woman aged 45-65 years with acute COVID-19. The chain uses TRBV6-5 and TRBJ2-7; 8 nucleotides align to TRBD1. CDR3 residues: CASSYTWTGTYEQYF. In DNA, the CDR3 is TGTGCCAGCAGTTACACATGGACAGGGACCTACGAGCAGTACTTC.